Below are 3 T cell receptor beta chains sequenced from a single sample in a study of blood T cell repertoires in COVID-19 (TCRdb year 2020). Libraries were made using the immunoSEQ multiplex PCR assay. TCRdb obtained this table from immuneACCESS and retained in-frame rearrangements with V and J assigned. These tables miss some clones; where compared with another copy, unresolved V genes account for less than half of the shortfall, and the remainder is unexplained. For this sample there are 250,000 to 350,000 clones; 88% appear just once. Approximately 2% of the sample rests with the top ten. Sequences were obtained from PBMCs or T cells enriched from blood (not recorded which). The receptor source for this set is an older woman in a cohort exposed to, infected with or recovered from COVID-19 (not recorded which).

The chain links TRBV10-1 to TRBJ2-7, with 9 bases identical to TRBD1. CDR1 and CDR2 (germline): WNHNN, SYGVQD (reference sequence). The CDR3 is 16 residues long. J gave up 7 bases and V 5 bases, and 15 bases lay outside the gene matches. CDR3 bases: TGCGCCAGCAGTAATCGCCCGGGACAGGGTCCCCAAGAGCAGTACTTC. It codes for CASSNRPGQGPQEQYF.

The DNA for the CDR3 is TGCGCCAGCAGCGGCGTAGCGGGAGCGGAAGAGACCCAGTACTTC. Amino acids: CASSGVAGAEETQYF. This chain joins TRBV5-1 and TRBJ2-5; 9 nucleotides agree with TRBD2. The CDR3 contains 15 residues. V lost 4 bases to trimming and J lost 3 bases; unmatched junction nucleotides: 7. The germline gives CDR1 SGHRS, CDR2 YFSETQ.

This clone was counted only a few times. Within the sample, other DNA sequences also encode this same CDR3. This chain joins TRBV11-2 and TRBJ2-5, with D tentatively TRBD1 (5 bases). The CDR3 extends over 13 amino acids. Trimming stripped 4 bases from V and 4 bases from J, with 10 bases between. Per germline, CDR1 SGHAT and CDR2 FQNNGV. The CDR3 sequence is CASSSDRGETQYF. The CDR3 DNA sequence: TGTGCCAGCAGCTCAGACAGAGGAGAGACCCAGTACTTC.